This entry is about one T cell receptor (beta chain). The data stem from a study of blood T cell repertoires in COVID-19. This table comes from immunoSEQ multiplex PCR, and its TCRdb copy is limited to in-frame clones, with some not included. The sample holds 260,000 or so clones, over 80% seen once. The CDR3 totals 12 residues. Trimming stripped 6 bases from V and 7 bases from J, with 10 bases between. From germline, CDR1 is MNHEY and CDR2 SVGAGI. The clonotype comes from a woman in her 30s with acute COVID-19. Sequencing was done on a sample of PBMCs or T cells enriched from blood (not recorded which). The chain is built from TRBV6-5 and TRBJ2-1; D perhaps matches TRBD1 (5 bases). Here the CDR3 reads CASSQTGNEQFF. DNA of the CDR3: TGTGCCAGCAGCCAAACAGGAAATGAGCAGTTCTTC.